The clone carrying this T cell receptor beta chain occurred a few times. The data were obtained in a study of T-cell reconstitution after alpha-beta-depleted transplantation in children. V lost 3 bases, J lost 2 bases, and 14 bases lay in between. Germline CDR1 reads SGHDT; CDR2 reads YYEEEE. The length of the CDR3 is 15 residues. Molecular barcoding with unique molecular identifiers was used for the TCRbeta library. TCRdb itself ran the PCR reads through MiXCR, one entry per CDR3 protein. The sample has about 340,000 distinct CDR3 sequences, about 14% seen once. V and J are TRBV5-6 and TRBJ1-2, with D maybe TRBD1 (5 bases). The TCR was taken from a human donor who donated a stem cell graft to a child with Fanconi anemia. Sample: PBMCs, taken from the stem cell graft. This chain's CDR3 is CASSSLGGGNYGYTF. CDR3 in DNA: TGTGCCAGCAGCTCCCTCGGGGGGGGAAACTATGGCTACACCTTC.